This T cell receptor (beta chain) originates from a study of control samples from healthy donors and cancer patients. CDR3 size: 15 residues. The V end was cut by 5 bases, the J end by 7 bases, with 21 bases between. Looked up from germline, CDR1 is SGHTA and CDR2 is FQGNSA. Repertoires were generated with immunoSEQ multiplex PCR, while TCRdb's copy carries only in-frame clones and drops some. In the table there are 150,000 or so clones, 93% of which are singletons. The V and J genes are TRBV7-2 and TRBJ2-7; TRBD2 might be the D (5 bases). The specimen sequenced was blood. The receptor was derived from a man younger than 35 in good health. The CDR3 loop is CASSLWGPRTGEQYF. Written as DNA, the CDR3 is TGTGCCAGCAGCCTATGGGGTCCCCGAACGGGGGAGCAGTACTTC.